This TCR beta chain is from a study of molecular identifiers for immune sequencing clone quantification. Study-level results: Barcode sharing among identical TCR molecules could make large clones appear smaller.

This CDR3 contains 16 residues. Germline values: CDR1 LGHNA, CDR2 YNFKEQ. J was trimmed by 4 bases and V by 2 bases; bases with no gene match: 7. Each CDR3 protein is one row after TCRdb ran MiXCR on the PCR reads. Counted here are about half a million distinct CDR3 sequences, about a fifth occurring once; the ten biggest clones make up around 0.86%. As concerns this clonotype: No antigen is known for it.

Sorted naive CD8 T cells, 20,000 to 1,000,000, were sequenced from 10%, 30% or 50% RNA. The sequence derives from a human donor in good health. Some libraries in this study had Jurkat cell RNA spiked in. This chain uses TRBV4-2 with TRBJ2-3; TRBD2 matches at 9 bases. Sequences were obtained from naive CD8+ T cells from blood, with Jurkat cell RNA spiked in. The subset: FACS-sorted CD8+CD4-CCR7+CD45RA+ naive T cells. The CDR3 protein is CASSQLEAGGADTQYF. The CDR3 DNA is TGTGCCAGCAGCCAACTCGAAGCGGGAGGAGCAGATACGCAGTATTTT.